The text below deals with one T cell receptor beta chain. What it recognizes is unknown. This CDR3 region has 15 residues. Germline V gene data show CDR1 as SGHTA and CDR2 as FQGNSA. V shed 5 bases and J 3 bases; nucleotides not matched to a gene: 6. TCRdb recomputed calls from the 5' RACE reads with MiXCR, one row per CDR3 protein. The sample yields 250,000 to 350,000 distinct CDR3 sequences, roughly 8% seen once. The data were obtained in a study of CD8 T cells in ankylosing spondylitis. Study-level findings and limits: Relatively rare in peripheral blood, disease-linked clones were also CD8+. Reports of some motif variants in reactive arthritis synovial fluid and blood predate this one. A TCR beta motif of fewer than 10 highly homologous variants seemed to mark ankylosing spondylitis blood.

The source of this sequence is a male donor with ankylosing spondylitis. The chain is built from TRBV7-2 and TRBJ2-1, with 8 bases identical to TRBD1. Sequenced input: blood, either unsorted or a sorted T cell fraction (not recorded which). Written as DNA, the CDR3 is TGTGCCAGCAGCACCCAGGGGGCAGGCTACAATGAGCAGTTCTTC. Protein sequence: CASSTQGAGYNEQFF.